These T cell receptor beta chains were read from a single sample in a study of breast tumors, draining lymph nodes, adjacent tissues. Each CDR3 protein gets one entry after TCRdb re-called the multiplex PCR reads with MiXCR. This table holds about 300,000 distinct CDR3 sequences, about 33% found once. The sequenced material came from axillary lymph node tissue. The receptors originated from a female donor with breast cancer. Some clones in this sample may be carry-over from other donors' samples. The CDR3 runs from the conserved cysteine through the conserved F or W. A D gene is named only where the DNA matches it firmly.

d_gene: .; v_gene: TRBV6-1; len: 15; j_gene: TRBJ2-1; CDR3aa: CASSEYGGSYNEQFF
d_gene: .; v_gene: TRBV6-1; len: 15; j_gene: TRBJ1-5; CDR3aa: CASSEGFRSNQPQHF
d_gene: .; v_gene: TRBV27; len: 13; j_gene: TRBJ1-4; CDR3aa: CASSFSENEKLFF
d_gene: .; v_gene: TRBV7-9; len: 11; j_gene: TRBJ1-2; CDR3aa: CASSLKTGYTF
d_gene: .; v_gene: TRBV7-9; len: 11; j_gene: TRBJ2-3; CDR3aa: CASEDEDTQYF
d_gene: TRBD1; v_gene: TRBV11-3; len: 16; j_gene: TRBJ2-3; CDR3aa: CASSQGAGGLADTQYF
d_gene: TRBD2; v_gene: TRBV20-1; len: 16; j_gene: TRBJ2-1; CDR3aa: CSARDMREGLYNEQFF
d_gene: .; v_gene: TRBV7-4; len: 13; j_gene: TRBJ2-7; CDR3aa: CASSGTLTYEQYF
d_gene: .; v_gene: TRBV7-3; len: 15; j_gene: TRBJ2-1; CDR3aa: CASSLGRSWRDEQFF
d_gene: .; v_gene: TRBV6-2/TRBV6-3; len: 13; j_gene: TRBJ2-7; CDR3aa: CASTLRQGYEQYF
d_gene: .; v_gene: TRBV20-1; len: 13; j_gene: TRBJ1-2; CDR3aa: CSAGAGGWGGYTF
d_gene: .; v_gene: TRBV7-9; len: 23; j_gene: TRBJ2-3; CDR3aa: CASTQRTGEGDSRLNKRGDTQYF
d_gene: TRBD1; v_gene: TRBV12-3/TRBV12-4; len: 19; j_gene: TRBJ2-6; CDR3aa: CASRISSGGALSGANVLTF
d_gene: .; v_gene: TRBV14; len: 16; j_gene: TRBJ2-1; CDR3aa: CASSATGTQHYNEQFF
d_gene: .; v_gene: TRBV24-1; len: 13; j_gene: TRBJ2-2; CDR3aa: CATSENHPGQLFF
d_gene: TRBD2; v_gene: TRBV4-2; len: 17; j_gene: TRBJ2-1; CDR3aa: CASSQDPGTSAYNEQFF
d_gene: TRBD2; v_gene: TRBV9; len: 15; j_gene: TRBJ2-5; CDR3aa: CASSVGTSGRETQYF
d_gene: TRBD2; v_gene: TRBV20-1; len: 15; j_gene: TRBJ2-6; CDR3aa: CSALRLAAGANVLTF
d_gene: .; v_gene: TRBV19; len: 20; j_gene: TRBJ1-4; CDR3aa: CASSIEGGRDLLTANEKLFF
d_gene: .; v_gene: TRBV19; len: 12; j_gene: TRBJ2-7; CDR3aa: CARAGLAFEQYF
d_gene: TRBD2; v_gene: TRBV28; len: 14; j_gene: TRBJ2-5; CDR3aa: CASSLTGGREAQYF
d_gene: .; v_gene: TRBV5-1; len: 15; j_gene: TRBJ1-6; CDR3aa: CASSLPGPGNSPLHF
d_gene: .; v_gene: TRBV29-1; len: 12; j_gene: TRBJ2-2; CDR3aa: CSVEGLTGELFF
d_gene: .; v_gene: TRBV28; len: 12; j_gene: TRBJ2-7; CDR3aa: CASSVAGREQYF
d_gene: .; v_gene: TRBV6-5; len: 17; j_gene: TRBJ2-2; CDR3aa: CASSYSKPSWYTGELFF